Below, 28 T cell receptor beta chains from the same sample are listed, as sequenced in a study of blood T cell repertoires in COVID-19. TCRdb's copy holds only in-frame clones and misses some; the assay was immunoSEQ multiplex PCR. The table shows about 180,000 clones, with 80% occurring only once. The sample consisted of PBMCs or T cells enriched from blood (not recorded which). The receptors derive from a man in his 60s who had been exposed to COVID-19.

The table lists this clone with a few counts. The genes are TRBV12-3 or TRBV12-4 and TRBJ1-2, with 7 bases that match TRBD1. The CDR3 runs to 13 residues. V lost 4 bases to trimming and J lost 7 bases; unmatched junction nucleotides: 6. DNA of the CDR3: TGTGCCAGCAGTTCGTATAACAGGGGTGGCTACACCTTC. Translated, it gives CASSSYNRGGYTF.

This chain links TRBV9 with TRBJ2-7; 10 bases align to TRBD2. Losses at the gene ends were 3 bases for V and 7 bases for J; bases not matched to a gene: 7. Germline V CDR1 and CDR2: SGDLS, YYNGEE. The CDR3 has 14 residues. The CDR3 loop is CASSAASGSAEQYF. For the CDR3, the DNA is TGTGCCAGCAGCGCCGCTAGCGGGAGTGCTGAGCAGTACTTC.

The J gene is TRBJ2-1, the V gene TRBV27, with 14 bases that match TRBD2. Germline values: CDR1 MNHEY, CDR2 SMNVEV (reference sequence). The CDR3 totals 17 residues. Trimming took 4 bases from V and 7 from J; bases not matched to a gene: 9. The DNA of the CDR3 is TGTGCCAGCAGTTGGGCCAGACTAGCGGGAGGGCCGAATGAGCAGTTCTTC. This sequence encodes CASSWARLAGGPNEQFF.

The sample holds a few counts of this clone. The chain recombines TRBV5-4 with TRBJ1-2; 11 nucleotides match TRBD1. This CDR3 contains 15 residues. Germline-derived CDR1 and CDR2 are SGHNT and YYREEE (reference sequence). The trim removed 4 bases at V and 8 bases at J, leaving 10 bases unmatched. The DNA of the CDR3 is TGTGCCAGCAGCCACCCGGGACAGGGGGAAAGGGGCTACACCTTC. Translated, it gives CASSHPGQGERGYTF. Full variable domain (remainder filled in from reference TRBV5-4 and TRBJ1-2): ETGVTQSPTHLIKTRGQQVTLRCSSQSGHNTVSWYQQALGQGPQFIFQYYREEENGRGNFPPRFSGLQFPNYSSELNVNALELDDSALYLCASSHPGQGERGYTFGSGTRLTVV.

This clone turned up a few times. The gene calls are TRBV29-1 and TRBJ1-5; D might be TRBD1 (6 bases). V lost 1 base and J 7 bases, leaving 17 bases between the germline ends. The CDR3 spans 15 residues. Germline assignment: CDR1 SQVTM and CDR2 ANQGSEA. The DNA of the CDR3 is TGCAGCGTTGAAGTGAGTGGGGGCTCTGAACAGCCCCAGCATTTT. Encoded protein: CSVEVSGGSEQPQHF.

This rearrangement joins TRBV7-8 to TRBJ2-2; 7 bases map to TRBD2. The germline gives CDR1 SGHVS, CDR2 FQNEAQ. This CDR3 has 15 residues. J was trimmed by 5 bases and V by 2 bases; bases with no gene match: 5. This CDR3 reads CASSLREGGTGELFF. Written as DNA, the CDR3 is TGTGCCAGCAGCTTAAGGGAGGGCGGGACCGGGGAGCTGTTTTTT.

The genes are TRBV10-3 and TRBJ2-7; TRBD2 matches at 13 bases. Trimming removed 10 bases from V and 2 bases from J; junction bases left unmatched: 2. This CDR3 comprises 13 residues. CDR1 and CDR2 from the germline V gene are ENHRY and SYGVKD. CDR3: CATGLAGAYEQYF. The CDR3 DNA reads as TGTGCCACCGGACTAGCGGGAGCCTACGAGCAGTACTTC.

The chain combines TRBV6-1 with TRBJ2-7; D call uncertain. V lost 1 base to trimming and J lost 4 bases, with 8 bases between them. The length of the CDR3 is 13 residues. Germline V gene sequence: CDR1 MNHNS, CDR2 SASEGT. In nucleotides, the CDR3 is TGTGCCAGCAGTGAAGAACAGAATTACGAGCAGTACTTC. Its translation is CASSEEQNYEQYF.

The chain recombines TRBV19 with TRBJ2-1, with 7 positions matching TRBD2. The V gene end was trimmed by 1 base and the J gene end by 5 bases; junction bases not matched to a gene: 5. CDR1 is LNHDA and CDR2 is SQIVND in the germline V gene (reference sequence). The CDR3 runs to 15 residues. The CDR3 loop is CASSIGLAVDNEQFF. CDR3 nucleotides: TGTGCCAGTAGTATAGGCCTAGCGGTTGACAATGAGCAGTTCTTC. Looking up the rest from reference TRBV19 and TRBJ2-1 gives the full variable domain: DGGITQSPKYLFRKEGQNVTLSCEQNLNHDAMYWYRQDPGQGLRLIYYSQIVNDFQKGDIAEGYSVSREKKESFPLTVTSAQKNPTAFYLCASSIGLAVDNEQFFGPGTRLTVL.

This clone occurred a few times. This chain joins TRBV15 and TRBJ1-4; TRBD1 aligns across 7 bases. The CDR3 is 16 amino acids. J was trimmed by 6 bases and V by 6 bases; bases with no gene match: 13. Germline CDR1 is LNHNV and CDR2 is YYDKDF (reference sequence). CDR3 protein: CATSRQGSTPDEKLFF. CDR3 nucleotides: TGTGCCACCAGTCGACAGGGCTCCACCCCTGATGAAAAACTGTTTTTT.

This clone was seen a single time. Sequence at one end of the junction differs from germline and may be a read error. DNA of the CDR3: TGTGCCAGCCGTTTCGCTTCCCTCCCCCGCGTTGAGCAGTTCTTC. It is translated as CASRFASLPRVEQFF. The chain links TRBV27 to TRBJ2-1; D call uncertain. CDR3 length: 15 amino acids. Germline CDR1 is MNHEY and CDR2 is SMNVEV (reference sequence).

The V call is TRBV5-1, the J call TRBJ2-1; D gene unclear. V lost 2 bases to trimming and J lost 6 bases, with 12 bases between them. CDR3 size: 14 residues. Germline V gene lookup returns CDR1 SGHRS and CDR2 YFSETQ. The CDR3 bases are TGCGCCAGCAGCTTAAACGCATATAGCAATGAGCAGTTCTTC. This sequence encodes CASSLNAYSNEQFF.

The chain employs TRBV29-1 and TRBJ2-7, with D perhaps TRBD2 (6 bases). The CDR3 is 14 residues long. V shed 6 bases and J shed 1 base, with 16 bases lying between them. Per germline, CDR1 SQVTM and CDR2 ANQGSEA. This chain's CDR3 is CSVGGAGGSYEQYF. CDR3 DNA: TGCAGCGTCGGCGGAGCGGGTGGGTCCTACGAGCAGTACTTC.

This clone was observed a single time. The chain combines TRBV2 with TRBJ1-4; 10 bases line up with TRBD1. The CDR3 runs to 14 residues. V lost 4 bases to trimming and J lost 8 bases; unmatched junction nucleotides: 4. Germline V gene lookup returns CDR1 SNHLY and CDR2 FYNNEI. CDR3 DNA sequence: TGTGCCAGCAGTGTTGGGACAGGGGTAGAAAAACTGTTTTTT. This encodes CASSVGTGVEKLFF.

The rearrangement uses TRBV21-1 and TRBJ2-5; the table's D call, TRBD2, has no DNA check behind it. TRBV21-1 is a pseudogene. The CDR3 loop spans 15 amino acids. CDR3 nucleotides: TGTGCCAGCAGCAGTCATAGGCTAGCGGAAGAGACCCAGTACTTC. This gives the protein CASSSHRLAEETQYF.

The genes are TRBV7-2 and TRBJ2-7; 7 positions match TRBD2. CDR1 SGHTA and CDR2 FQGNSA come from the germline V gene. The CDR3 is 15 amino acids. V lost 1 base and J lost 0; bases outside the gene matches: 3. In DNA, the CDR3 is TGTGCCAGCAGCTTAGTGGGGGGGAGCTCCTACGAGCAGTACTTC. As protein: CASSLVGGSSYEQYF.

The chain links TRBV21-1 to TRBJ1-3; the D call of TRBD1 is as the table states it, not checked on the DNA. TRBV21-1 is a documented pseudogene. This CDR3 comprises 15 residues. The CDR3 spells CASSKGQVFGNTIYF. For the CDR3, the DNA is TGTGCCAGCAGCAAAGGGCAGGTTTTTGGAAACACCATATATTTT.

This chain uses TRBV4-3 with TRBJ2-2; 7 bases are shared with TRBD2. Germline lookup yields CDR1 LGHNA and CDR2 YSLEER. The V segment lost 0 bases and the J segment 1 base; nucleotides outside the gene matches: 5. There are 17 residues in the CDR3. CDR3 sequence: CASSQDAAGLNTGELFF. In nucleotides, the CDR3 is TGCGCCAGCAGCCAAGATGCAGCGGGACTGAACACCGGGGAGCTGTTTTTT.

This chain uses TRBV24-1 with TRBJ2-3; possible D gene TRBD1, 6 bases. The V end was cut by 9 bases, the J end by 6 bases, with 18 bases between. In germline, CDR1 is KGHDR, CDR2 SFDVKD. This CDR3 contains 14 residues. The CDR3: CATVGGSWGDTQYF. The CDR3 DNA sequence: TGTGCCACCGTAGGGGGATCATGGGGGGATACGCAGTATTTT.

The CDR3 reads CATSRDEGRVGTEAFF. CDR3 coding DNA: TGTGCCACCAGCAGAGATGAAGGCAGGGTGGGCACTGAAGCTTTCTTT. The V and J genes are TRBV15 and TRBJ1-1, with a weak D call TRBD1 (5 bases). Germline V gene data show CDR1 as LNHNV and CDR2 as YYDKDF (reference sequence). The CDR3 length is 16 residues. Trimming removed 0 bases from V and 4 bases from J, with 15 bases in between. Combining the CDR3 with reference TRBV15 and TRBJ1-1 gives the whole variable domain DAMVIQNPRYQVTQFGKPVTLSCSQTLNHNVMYWYQQKSSQAPKLLFHYYDKDFNNEADTPDNFQSRRPNTSFCFLDIRSPGLGDTAMYLCATSRDEGRVGTEAFFGQGTRLTVV.

This clone is a singleton in its sample. CDR3 nucleotides: TGCGCCAGCAGCCAGGAGGGCCTCTCCTACAATGAGCAGTTCTTC. Its translation is CASSQEGLSYNEQFF. The chain recombines TRBV4-1 with TRBJ2-1; D might be TRBD2 (6 bases). Trimming removed 3 bases at V and 0 bases at J, with 9 bases between. CDR3 length: 15 amino acids. Germline V CDR1 and CDR2: MGHRA, YSYEKL.

The V gene is TRBV10-3, the J gene TRBJ2-1, with D perhaps matching TRBD1 (5 bases). Germline V lookup: CDR1 ENHRY, CDR2 SYGVKD. This CDR3 has 13 amino acids. V shed 8 bases and J shed 7 bases, with 15 bases lying between them. The CDR3 region has the DNA TGTGCCATCCTGACAGACCGTAGGAATGAGCAGTTCTTC. This encodes CAILTDRRNEQFF.

V is TRBV3-1 (or the pseudogene TRBV3-2) and J is TRBJ2-1; D might be TRBD1 (5 bases). Germline CDR1 and CDR2: LGHDT and YNNKEL (reference sequence). V shed 0 bases and J shed 2 bases, with 14 bases lying between them. The CDR3 has 17 residues. This chain's CDR3 is CASSQDPGARAYNEQFF. In nucleotides, the CDR3 is TGTGCCAGCAGCCAAGATCCTGGGGCTAGAGCCTACAATGAGCAGTTCTTC.

The chain is built from TRBV3-1 (or the pseudogene TRBV3-2) and TRBJ2-5; 10 nucleotides align to TRBD1. V lost 4 bases, J lost 4 bases, and 9 bases stayed unmatched. The CDR3 is 16 residues long. CDR1 is LGHDT, CDR2 YNNKEL, per germline (reference sequence). CDR3 loop: CASSPSTGQGGETQYF. The CDR3 DNA is TGTGCCAGCAGCCCCTCTACCGGACAGGGGGGAGAGACCCAGTACTTC.

The V call is TRBV13, the J call TRBJ2-7; 13 positions agree with TRBD2. In germline, CDR1 is PRHDT, CDR2 FYEKMQ (reference sequence). Germline trimming cut 0 bases from V and 5 bases from J; bases unmatched to any gene: 4. CDR3 length: 16 residues. The CDR3 reads CASSLGFGLAGDEQYF. CDR3 nucleotide sequence: TGTGCCAGCAGCTTAGGCTTCGGACTAGCGGGAGACGAGCAGTACTTC.

This sequence joins TRBV25-1 and TRBJ1-2; D uncertain. The CDR3 extends over 15 amino acids. CDR1 and CDR2 from the germline V gene are MGHDK and SYGVNS. V was shortened by 2 bases and J by 1 base, with 11 bases between the two germline ends. This CDR3 reads CASSEGGQVNYGYTF. The DNA for the CDR3 is TGTGCCAGCAGTGAAGGTGGGCAGGTTAACTATGGCTACACCTTC.

The rearrangement links TRBV10-1 to TRBJ1-4, with 7 bases aligning to TRBD1. Germline assignment: CDR1 WNHNN and CDR2 SYGVQD (reference sequence). Trimming cost V 3 bases and J 8 bases; bases outside gene matches: 12. The CDR3 runs to 16 residues. Here the CDR3 reads CASSDSPDRFREKLFF. The CDR3 DNA is TGCGCCAGCAGTGATTCCCCGGACAGGTTTCGAGAAAAACTGTTTTTT.

The chain combines TRBV6-1 with TRBJ1-6; TRBD1 agrees at 7 bases. The V gene's germline CDR1 is MNHNS and CDR2 SASEGT. CDR3 length: 16 amino acids. V trimming: 3 bases; J trimming: 14 bases; junction bases outside the gene matches: 16. The CDR3 here is CASSDRQGVPEGALHF. The DNA of the CDR3 is TGTGCCAGCAGTGATCGACAGGGAGTTCCCGAGGGGGCCCTCCACTTT.